The 8 T cell receptor beta chains in this list originate from one sample, sequenced in a study of Graves' ophthalmopathy and Graves' hyperthyroidism. The study amplified TCR beta CDR3 regions using RNA transcripts. RT-PCR in the first round used HTBI primers; a second-round multiplex PCR followed. One entry per CDR3 protein, called by TCRdb with MiXCR from the multiplex PCR reads. The profile shows around 1,000,000 distinct CDR3 sequences, about 36% of them singletons. Sequenced input: peripheral blood or thyroid tissue (not recorded which). Every receptor here comes from an adult man with Graves' hyperthyroidism.

A remark on this clonotype: Compared with germline, one end of the junction differs, possibly owing to a read error. The chain carries TRBV7-3 and TRBJ2-7; tentatively, D is TRBD2 (6 bases). Looked up from germline, CDR1 is SGHTA and CDR2 is FQGTGA. The CDR3 has 16 residues. The CDR3 DNA reads TGTGCCAGCAGCCCTGGGGCGGGACTCACCTTCTACGAGCGGTACTTC. Translation: CASSPGAGLTFYERYF.

This clonotype was detected only a few times. J is TRBJ2-5 and V is TRBV7-6; TRBD1 matches 7 bases. Germline V gene sequence: CDR1 SGHVS, CDR2 FNYEAQ. This CDR3 comprises 14 residues. V lost 5 bases to trimming and J lost 5 bases; unmatched junction nucleotides: 8. CDR3 in DNA: TGTGCCAGCAGCCAAAATAGGGGGCTTGAGACCCAGTACTTC. Amino acid sequence: CASSQNRGLETQYF.

This clonotype was observed at least ten times. The V and J genes are TRBV7-2 and TRBJ1-2; D is perhaps TRBD1 (5 bases). This CDR3 is 16 amino acids long. Trimming removed 6 bases from V and 8 bases from J, with 25 bases in between. Germline lookup yields CDR1 SGHTA and CDR2 FQGNSA. The CDR3 DNA is TGTGCCAGCAGTCAGACCGGGACCCTAGGGAGGCGCGGCTACACCTTC. It translates to CASSQTGTLGRRGYTF.

This clonotype was seen only a few times. The junction shows a germline mismatch at one end, possibly a read error. This chain uses TRBV2 with TRBJ2-7; 7 nucleotides align to TRBD1. Germline CDR1 reads SNHLY; CDR2 reads FYNNEI. The CDR3 is 15 amino acids. In nucleotides, the CDR3 is TGCGCCAGCAGCCACCCGCCTACAGGGGTGTACGAGCAGTACTTC. It translates to CASSHPPTGVYEQYF.

In this sample, this clonotype turned up a few times. The chain links TRBV9 to TRBJ1-2; 7 positions agree with TRBD1. Germline V gene lookup returns CDR1 SGDLS and CDR2 YYNGEE. V lost 4 bases to trimming and J lost 7 bases; unmatched junction nucleotides: 22. There are 18 residues in the CDR3. CDR3 DNA sequence: TGTGCCAGCAGCCCAGATTCGACAGGGTTTTCGGCAGTTCCTGGCTACACCTTC. The encoded protein is CASSPDSTGFSAVPGYTF.

This clonotype was counted many times. The chain employs TRBV7-2 and TRBJ2-7, with D perhaps matching TRBD1 (5 bases). V was trimmed by 1 base and J by 6 bases, leaving 16 bases between them. Per the germline V gene, CDR1 is SGHTA and CDR2 is FQGNSA. This CDR3 has 15 residues. The CDR3 nucleotides read TGTGCCAGCAGCTTAGTAGGGCGGCAGGGTCTCGAGCAGTACTTC. Translating it yields CASSLVGRQGLEQYF.

Remarks on this clonotype: Just one base apart from a much larger clone, this may be a read error. This chain uses TRBV5-1 with TRBJ2-7; TRBD1 agrees at 9 bases. Germline CDR1 is SGHRS and CDR2 is YFSETQ. V gave up 7 bases and J gave up 4 bases; unmatched junction bases: 9. The CDR3 is 14 residues long. CDR3 DNA sequence: TGCGCCAGCTCACGACAGGGGGAGGTTTACGAGCAGTACTTC. Protein product: CASSRQGEVYEQYF.

This clonotype was counted ten times or more. The chain uses TRBV20-1 and TRBJ2-7, with D possibly TRBD1 on 6 matching bases. CDR3 length: 13 residues. Per the germline V gene, CDR1 is DFQATT and CDR2 is SNEGSKA (reference sequence). Trimming removed 6 bases at V and 0 bases at J, with 12 bases between. DNA of the CDR3: TGCAGTGCCAAGGACAGCCTCTCCTACGAGCAGTACTTC. This sequence encodes CSAKDSLSYEQYF.